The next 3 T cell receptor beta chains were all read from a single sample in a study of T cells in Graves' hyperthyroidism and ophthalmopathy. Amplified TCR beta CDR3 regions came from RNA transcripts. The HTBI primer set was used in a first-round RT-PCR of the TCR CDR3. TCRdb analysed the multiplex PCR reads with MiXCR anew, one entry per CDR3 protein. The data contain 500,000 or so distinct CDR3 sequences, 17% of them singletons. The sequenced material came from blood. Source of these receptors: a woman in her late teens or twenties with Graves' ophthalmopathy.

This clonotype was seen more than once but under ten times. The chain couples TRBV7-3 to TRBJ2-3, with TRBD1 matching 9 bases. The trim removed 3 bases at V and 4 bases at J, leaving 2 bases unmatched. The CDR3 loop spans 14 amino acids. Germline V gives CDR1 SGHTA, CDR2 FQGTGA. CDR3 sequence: CASSLGQGPDTQYF. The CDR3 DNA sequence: TGTGCCAGCAGCTTGGGACAGGGCCCAGATACGCAGTATTTT. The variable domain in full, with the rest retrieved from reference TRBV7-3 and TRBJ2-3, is GAGVSQTPSNKVTEKGKYVELRCDPISGHTALYWYRQSLGQGPEFLIYFQGTGAADDSGLPNDRFFAVRPEGSVSTLKIQRTERGDSAVYLCASSLGQGPDTQYFGPGTRLTVL.

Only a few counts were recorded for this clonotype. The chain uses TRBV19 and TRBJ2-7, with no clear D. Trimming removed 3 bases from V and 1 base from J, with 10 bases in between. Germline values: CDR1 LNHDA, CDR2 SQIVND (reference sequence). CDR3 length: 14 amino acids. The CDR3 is CASSIMTRSYEQYF. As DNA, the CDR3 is TGTGCCAGTAGTATTATGACACGTTCCTACGAGCAGTACTTC.

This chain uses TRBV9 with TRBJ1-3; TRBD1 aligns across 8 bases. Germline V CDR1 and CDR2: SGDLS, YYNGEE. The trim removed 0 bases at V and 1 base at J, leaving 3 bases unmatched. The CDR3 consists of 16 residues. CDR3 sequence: CASSVGYRGSGNTIYF. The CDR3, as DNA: TGTGCCAGCAGCGTAGGCTACAGGGGGTCTGGAAACACCATATATTTT.